The 2 T cell receptor beta chains below all came from one sample that was sequenced in a study of identifying expanded T cells in peripheral blood. The data were produced by immunoSEQ multiplex PCR, yet TCRdb's version contains in-frame clones alone and is incomplete. The sample comprises 60,000 to 70,000 clones, around 87% of which are singletons, and roughly 5% rests with the top ten. Specimen: blood. All receptors come from a person aged 18 to 75 in good health.

The chain uses TRBV5-6 and TRBJ1-1, with TRBD1 matching over 7 bases. The germline gives CDR1 SGHDT, CDR2 YYEEEE. The CDR3 totals 15 residues. V lost 3 bases and J lost 1; bases outside the gene matches: 6. CDR3 DNA sequence: TGTGCCAGCAGCTGGGCCGGGACAGCGAACACTGAAGCTTTCTTT. It translates to CASSWAGTANTEAFF.

The gene calls are TRBV7-8 and TRBJ1-1; D gene unclear. The CDR3 runs to 15 residues. Trimming shortened V by 4 bases and J by 0 bases, and 12 bases separated the two germline ends. Germline CDR1 is SGHVS and CDR2 is FQNEAQ. The CDR3 sequence is CASSSSDQMNTEAFF. The CDR3 DNA follows: TGTGCCAGCAGCTCGTCTGATCAGATGAACACTGAAGCTTTCTTT. Full variable domain (missing parts from reference TRBV7-8 and TRBJ1-1): GAGVSQSPRYKVAKRGQDVALRCDPISGHVSLFWYQQALGQGPEFLTYFQNEAQLDKSGLPSDRFFAERPEGSVSTLKIQRTQQEDSAVYLCASSSSDQMNTEAFFGQGTRLTVV.